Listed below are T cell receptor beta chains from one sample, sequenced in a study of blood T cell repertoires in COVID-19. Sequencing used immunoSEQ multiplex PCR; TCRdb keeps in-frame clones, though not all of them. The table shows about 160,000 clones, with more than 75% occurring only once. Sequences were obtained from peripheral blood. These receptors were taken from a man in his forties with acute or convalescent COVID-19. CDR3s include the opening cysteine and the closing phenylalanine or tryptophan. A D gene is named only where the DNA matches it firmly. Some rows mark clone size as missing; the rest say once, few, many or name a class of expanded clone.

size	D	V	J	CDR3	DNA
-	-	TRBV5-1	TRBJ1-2	CASSLRGGYGYTF	TGCGCCAGCAGCTTGCGGGGGGGCTATGGCTACACCTTC
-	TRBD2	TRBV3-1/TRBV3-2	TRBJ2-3	CASTSGGLTSTDTQYF	TGTGCCAGCACAAGCGGGGGCCTTACGAGTACAGATACGCAGTATTTT
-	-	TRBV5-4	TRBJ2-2	CASSLVRRGEPGELFF	TGTGCCAGCAGCTTGGTACGCAGGGGGGAACCCGGGGAGCTGTTTTTT
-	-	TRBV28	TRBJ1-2	CASSNFNYGYTF	TGTGCCAGCAGTAACTTTAACTATGGCTACACCTTC
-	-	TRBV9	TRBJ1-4	CASSKDRGEKLFF	TGTGCCAGCAGTAAGGACCGGGGAGAAAAACTGTTTTTT
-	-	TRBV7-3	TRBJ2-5	CASSLDGLQETQYF	TGTGCCAGCAGCTTAGACGGGTTACAAGAGACCCAGTACTTC
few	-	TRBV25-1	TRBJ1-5	CASSEGLTPQHF	TGTGCCAGCAGTGAAGGGCTGACCCCCCAGCATTTT
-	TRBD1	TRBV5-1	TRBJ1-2	CASTIPGTGSGYTF	TGCGCCAGCACCATACCCGGGACAGGGTCCGGCTACACCTTC
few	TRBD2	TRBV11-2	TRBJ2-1	CASSLSGGRYNEQFF	TGTGCCAGCAGCTTGAGCGGGGGCCGCTACAATGAGCAGTTCTTC
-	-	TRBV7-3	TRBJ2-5	CASSPGGGGRETQYF	TGTGCCAGCAGCCCAGGGGGCGGGGGAAGGGAGACCCAGTACTTC
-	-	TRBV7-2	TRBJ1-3	CASSPSGTRGNTIYF	TGTGCCAGCAGCCCCTCCGGGACACGCGGAAACACCATATATTTT
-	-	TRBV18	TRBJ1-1	CASSPLGSEAFF	TGTGCCAGCTCACCACTTGGGAGTGAAGCTTTCTTT
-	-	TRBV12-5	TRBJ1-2	CASGRDTYGYTF	TGTGCTAGTGGCCGGGACACCTATGGCTACACCTTC
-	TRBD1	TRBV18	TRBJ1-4	CASSPPDRGRNNEKLFF	TGTGCCAGCTCACCACCGGACAGGGGGCGAAATAATGAAAAACTGTTTTTT
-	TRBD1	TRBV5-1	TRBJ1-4	CASSSGTGFEKLFF	TGCGCCAGCTCCTCCGGGACAGGGTTTGAAAAACTGTTTTTT
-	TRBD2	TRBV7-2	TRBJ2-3	CASSRTRTSSDTQYF	TGTGCCAGCAGCCGGACTAGGACCTCATCAGATACGCAGTATTTT
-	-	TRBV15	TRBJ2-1	CATSRGRSGEQFF	TGTGCCACCAGCAGAGGGCGGTCGGGTGAGCAGTTCTTC
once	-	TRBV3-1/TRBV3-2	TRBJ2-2	CASSRTNTGELFF	TGTGCCAGCAGCCGGACAAACACCGGGGAGCTGTTTTTT
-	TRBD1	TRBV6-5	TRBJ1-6	CASSYENRGNSPLHF	TGTGCCAGCAGTTACGAAAACAGGGGTAATTCACCCCTCCACTTT
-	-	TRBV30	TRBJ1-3	CAWSERGGLVSGNTIYF	TGTGCCTGGAGCGAGAGGGGGGGGTTGGTGTCTGGAAACACCATATATTTT
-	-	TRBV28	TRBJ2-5	CASTPGLSGETQYF	TGTGCCAGCACCCCGGGACTTTCGGGAGAGACCCAGTACTTC
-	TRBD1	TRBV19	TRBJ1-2	CASSALPGQGYGYTF	TGTGCCAGTAGTGCCCTACCGGGACAGGGGTACGGCTACACCTTC
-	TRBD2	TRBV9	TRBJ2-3	CASSVGLAGGPGTQYF	TGTGCCAGCAGCGTCGGACTAGCGGGGGGGCCGGGTACGCAGTATTTT
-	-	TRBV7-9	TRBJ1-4	CASSTGTGPEKLFF	TGTGCCAGCAGTACCGGGACTGGCCCAGAAAAACTGTTTTTT
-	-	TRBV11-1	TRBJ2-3	CASSSLTGGTDTQYF	TGTGCCAGCAGCTCCCTTACCGGGGGCACAGATACGCAGTATTTT
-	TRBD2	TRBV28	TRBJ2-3	CASSSLGLAASTDTQYF	TGTGCCAGCAGTTCATTGGGACTAGCGGCTAGCACAGATACGCAGTATTTT
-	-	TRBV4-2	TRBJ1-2	CASSQVPGDIRGYTF	TGTGCCAGCAGCCAAGTCCCAGGGGATATAAGAGGCTACACCTTC
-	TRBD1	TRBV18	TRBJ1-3	CASSPGQGALGNTIYF	TGTGCCAGCTCACCAGGACAGGGGGCTCTTGGAAACACCATATATTTT
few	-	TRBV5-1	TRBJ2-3	CASSLGGGTDTQYF	TGCGCCAGCAGCCTAGGCGGAGGCACAGATACGCAGTATTTT
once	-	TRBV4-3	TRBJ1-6	CASSQVGRGANSPLHF	TGCGCCAGCAGCCAAGTAGGTCGGGGGGCTAATTCACCCCTCCACTTT
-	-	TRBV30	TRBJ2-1	CAWSRTRTYNEQFF	TGTGCCTGGAGTCGGACCCGGACTTACAATGAGCAGTTCTTC
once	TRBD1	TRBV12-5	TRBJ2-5	CASGQGDVGYQETQYF	TGTGCTAGTGGACAGGGGGATGTAGGGTACCAAGAGACCCAGTACTTC
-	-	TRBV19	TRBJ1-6	CASRGASPLHF	TGTGCCAGCAGGGGTGCTTCACCCCTCCACTTT
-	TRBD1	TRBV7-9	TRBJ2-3	CASRTGGSADTQYF	TGTGCCAGCAGGACAGGGGGCTCCGCAGATACGCAGTATTTT
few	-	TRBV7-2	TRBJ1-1	CASRRGGRAEAFF	TGTGCCAGCAGGAGAGGGGGTAGGGCTGAAGCTTTCTTT
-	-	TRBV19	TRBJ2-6	CASSPLRTAGANVLTF	TGTGCCAGTAGTCCCCTGAGGACTGCTGGGGCCAACGTCCTGACTTTC
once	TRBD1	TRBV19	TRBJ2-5	CASSHRGGETQYF	TGTGCCAGTAGTCACAGGGGCGGAGAGACCCAGTACTTC
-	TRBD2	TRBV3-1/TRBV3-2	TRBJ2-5	CASSQDQSRGGRETQYF	TGTGCCAGCAGCCAAGATCAATCGCGGGGGGGCCGGGAGACCCAGTACTTC
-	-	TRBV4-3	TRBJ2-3	CASSQDPGTSGQYF	TGCGCCAGCAGCCAAGACCCCGGGACTTCTGGGCAGTATTTT
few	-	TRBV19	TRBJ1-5	CASSMDSSNQPQHF	TGTGCCAGTAGTATGGACAGTAGCAATCAGCCCCAGCATTTT
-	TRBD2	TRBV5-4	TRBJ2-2	CASSLAWLAGNTGELFF	TGTGCCAGCAGCTTGGCCTGGCTAGCGGGGAACACCGGGGAGCTGTTTTTT
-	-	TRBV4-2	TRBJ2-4	CASSQGRDLAKNIQYF	TGTGCCAGCAGCCAAGGCCGGGACTTAGCCAAAAACATTCAGTACTTC
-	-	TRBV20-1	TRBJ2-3	CSASSRFRTDTQYF	TGCAGTGCTAGTTCGCGATTCCGCACAGATACGCAGTATTTT
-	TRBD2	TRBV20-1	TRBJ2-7	CSASTSGGPWEQYF	TGCAGTGCTAGTACTAGCGGGGGGCCGTGGGAGCAGTACTTC
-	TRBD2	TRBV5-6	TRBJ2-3	CASSRETSGGATDTQYF	TGTGCCAGCAGCAGAGAAACTAGCGGGGGGGCCACAGATACGCAGTATTTT
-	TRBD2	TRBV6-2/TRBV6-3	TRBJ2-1	CASSKDRGGKFF	TGTGCCAGCAGTAAAGACCGGGGGGGCAAATTCTTC
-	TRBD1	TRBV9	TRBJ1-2	CASSATERTGGGYGYTF	TGTGCCAGCAGCGCCACAGAAAGGACAGGGGGCGGATATGGCTACACCTTC
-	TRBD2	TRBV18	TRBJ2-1	CASSPTSGGAKDEQFF	TGTGCCAGCTCACCCACTAGCGGGGGGGCTAAGGATGAGCAGTTCTTC
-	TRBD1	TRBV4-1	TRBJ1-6	CASSQDGQGASPLHF	TGCGCCAGCAGCCAAGATGGACAGGGGGCTTCACCCCTCCACTTT
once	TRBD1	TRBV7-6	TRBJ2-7	CASSAWTGLGYEQYF	TGTGCCAGCAGCGCCTGGACAGGGCTTGGGTACGAGCAGTACTTC
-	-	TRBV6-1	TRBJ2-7	CASSEWAAGSYEQYF	TGTGCCAGCAGTGAATGGGCAGCCGGTTCCTACGAGCAGTACTTC
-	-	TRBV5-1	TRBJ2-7	CASSRRWGELYEQYF	TGCGCCAGCAGCCGGCGTTGGGGAGAACTCTACGAGCAGTACTTC